These 20 T cell receptor beta chains came from one sample sequenced in a study of beta chain features in type 1 diabetes. Study-wide points: Type 1 diabetes patients had moderately but significantly shorter TCRB CDR3s in all four CD4+ subsets.

cDNA synthesis used the whole RNA isolate, giving expressed TCRB sequences. The data were produced by immunoSEQ multiplex PCR, yet TCRdb's version contains in-frame clones alone and is incomplete. The sample has over 200,000 clones, about 11% seen once. Antigen specificity for these receptors is unknown. Sequenced material: naive CD4+ T cells from blood. These receptors all stem from a man aged 25 to 45 with type 1 diabetes.

In its sample, this clone was seen a few times. CDR3 DNA sequence: TGCGCCAGCAGCCCCGGACAGGGACGTCAGCCCCAGCATTTT. Protein product: CASSPGQGRQPQHF. The rearrangement uses TRBV5-1 and TRBJ1-5, with 8 positions matching TRBD1. The V segment lost 4 bases and the J segment 6 bases; nucleotides outside the gene matches: 6. The germline CDR1 and CDR2 sequences are SGHRS and YFSETQ. The CDR3 contains 14 residues.

The chain couples TRBV6-7 to TRBJ2-2, with unresolved D. TRBV6-7 is sorted into the ORF group, with uncertain function. This CDR3 is built from 12 residues. V lost 8 bases and J 4 bases, leaving 8 bases between the germline ends. This CDR3 is CASRSGTGELFF. For the CDR3, the DNA is TGTGCCAGCCGGAGTGGCACCGGGGAGCTGTTTTTT.

V usage is TRBV4-2 and J usage is TRBJ2-5; no clear D gene. The CDR3 contains 16 residues. Germline V gene lookup returns CDR1 LGHNA and CDR2 YNFKEQ. V was clipped by 0 bases and J by 0 bases, with 11 bases between them. CDR3 sequence: CASSQDVANYQETQYF. CDR3 in DNA: TGTGCCAGCAGCCAAGATGTAGCTAACTACCAAGAGACCCAGTACTTC.

The V call is TRBV5-1, the J call TRBJ2-7; 8 bases are shared with TRBD1. Looked up from germline, CDR1 is SGHRS and CDR2 is YFSETQ. CDR3 length equals 14 residues. The V gene end was trimmed by 4 bases and the J gene end by 6 bases; junction bases not matched to a gene: 9. CDR3 nucleotide sequence: TGCGCCAGCAGCCCCGGGACAGGTCCCTCCGAGCAGTACTTC. Protein sequence: CASSPGTGPSEQYF. Variable domain in full (rest from reference TRBV5-1 and TRBJ2-7): KAGVTQTPRYLIKTRGQQVTLSCSPISGHRSVSWYQQTPGQGLQFLFEYFSETQRNKGNFPGRFSGRQFSNSRSEMNVSTLELGDSALYLCASSPGTGPSEQYFGPGTRLTVT.

This clone was detected only a few times. The rearrangement uses TRBV19 and TRBJ1-2; weak D call: TRBD1 (6 bases). CDR3 length: 12 residues. Germline CDR1 is LNHDA and CDR2 is SQIVND (reference sequence). V was pared by 5 bases and J by 4 bases, with 8 bases between. The CDR3 DNA reads as TGTGCCAGTAGTCGGGACACCTATGGCTACACCTTC. Translation gives CASSRDTYGYTF.

This clone was seen a few times. The chain couples TRBV19 to TRBJ1-5; D unresolved. CDR1 LNHDA and CDR2 SQIVND come from the germline V gene (reference sequence). V lost 7 bases and J lost 1, with 11 bases in between. CDR3 size: 14 residues. The CDR3 is CASNLGWSNQPQHF. In DNA form, the CDR3 reads TGTGCCAGTAATCTGGGCTGGAGCAATCAGCCCCAGCATTTT. The full variable domain, with the rest looked up from reference TRBV19 and TRBJ1-5, is DGGITQSPKYLFRKEGQNVTLSCEQNLNHDAMYWYRQDPGQGLRLIYYSQIVNDFQKGDIAEGYSVSREKKESFPLTVTSAQKNPTAFYLCASNLGWSNQPQHFGDGTRLSIL.

In its sample, this clone was seen a few times. This sequence joins TRBV30 and TRBJ2-7, with 7 bases that match TRBD2. V shed 2 bases and J 5 bases; nucleotides not matched to a gene: 9. CDR3 length equals 14 residues. Germline values: CDR1 GTSNPN, CDR2 SVGIG (reference sequence). The CDR3 spells CAWSPTGRVDEQYF. The CDR3, as DNA: TGTGCCTGGAGTCCGACGGGGAGGGTAGACGAGCAGTACTTC.

V and J are TRBV19 and TRBJ2-3; weak D call: TRBD1 (6 bases). V lost 3 bases and J 4 bases, leaving 8 bases between the germline ends. The CDR3 has 13 residues. Germline V gene lookup returns CDR1 LNHDA and CDR2 SQIVND (reference sequence). The CDR3 sequence is CASSIQGPDTQYF. The CDR3, as DNA: TGTGCCAGTAGTATCCAGGGGCCAGATACGCAGTATTTT.

This clone has a handful of counts. The rearrangement links TRBV4-3 to TRBJ2-1; D possibly corresponds to TRBD2 (5 bases). The germline V gene has CDR1 LGHNA and CDR2 YSLEER. The CDR3 covers 16 residues. The ends were cut back, 0 bases at V and 9 bases at J, with 18 bases in the middle. The chain's CDR3 is CASSQDLASALGEQFF. CDR3 bases: TGCGCCAGCAGCCAAGATCTAGCTTCGGCCCTTGGTGAGCAGTTCTTC.

The chain is built from TRBV19 and TRBJ2-7; a possible D gene is TRBD2 (5 bases). Per germline, CDR1 LNHDA and CDR2 SQIVND (reference sequence). CDR3 length: 13 residues. Trimming pared 1 base from V and 5 bases from J, leaving 9 bases between. The chain's CDR3 is CASSIGPADEQYF. The CDR3 DNA reads TGTGCCAGTAGTATAGGACCAGCGGACGAGCAGTACTTC. The full variable domain, its missing parts supplied by reference TRBV19 and TRBJ2-7, is DGGITQSPKYLFRKEGQNVTLSCEQNLNHDAMYWYRQDPGQGLRLIYYSQIVNDFQKGDIAEGYSVSREKKESFPLTVTSAQKNPTAFYLCASSIGPADEQYFGPGTRLTVT.

The table lists this clone with a few counts. The chain has TRBV4-2 and TRBJ2-5, with a possible D match to TRBD2 (7 bases). Trimming removed 1 base from V and 0 bases from J, with 15 bases in between. There are 17 residues in the CDR3. From germline, CDR1 is LGHNA and CDR2 YNFKEQ. CDR3 nucleotide sequence: TGTGCCAGCAGCCAAGCCCGAGGGGGGGGCTACCAAGAGACCCAGTACTTC. Encoded protein: CASSQARGGGYQETQYF.

In its sample, this clone was seen a few times. The chain uses TRBV5-6 and TRBJ1-2, with 10 bases fitting TRBD1. The germline V gene encodes CDR1 SGHDT and CDR2 YYEEEE. V shed 4 bases, J shed 6 bases, and the junction held 3 bases outside the gene matches. The length of the CDR3 is 13 residues. DNA of the CDR3: TGTGCCAGCAGCCAGGACAGGGGGGATGGCTACACCTTC. Its translation is CASSQDRGDGYTF.

This clone turned up a few times. The chain links TRBV5-4 to TRBJ2-5; 7 nucleotides line up with TRBD1. The trim removed 4 bases at V and 5 bases at J, leaving 5 bases unmatched. The length of the CDR3 is 13 residues. Looked up from germline, CDR1 is SGHNT and CDR2 is YYREEE (reference sequence). The CDR3 is CASSTGQRETQYF. The CDR3 coding sequence is TGTGCCAGCAGCACGGGACAGCGGGAGACCCAGTACTTC. The variable domain in full, completed from reference TRBV5-4 and TRBJ2-5, reads ETGVTQSPTHLIKTRGQQVTLRCSSQSGHNTVSWYQQALGQGPQFIFQYYREEENGRGNFPPRFSGLQFPNYSSELNVNALELDDSALYLCASSTGQRETQYFGPGTRLLVL.

The chain employs TRBV9 and TRBJ1-6; unclear D gene. Trimming cost V 4 bases and J 7 bases, with 15 bases left between them. The CDR3 extends over 15 amino acids. Germline V gene lookup returns CDR1 SGDLS and CDR2 YYNGEE. This CDR3 is CASSPRFGINSPLHF. In nucleotides, the CDR3 is TGTGCCAGCAGCCCCCGGTTCGGGATAAATTCACCCCTCCACTTT.

There are a few counts of this clone. This chain connects TRBV7-2 to TRBJ2-3; 9 positions agree with TRBD2. V lost 3 bases to trimming and J lost 6 bases; unmatched junction nucleotides: 7. The CDR3 is made up of 15 amino acids. CDR1 and CDR2 from the germline V gene are SGHTA and FQGNSA. The CDR3 DNA reads as TGTGCCAGCAGCTTGACTAGCGGCTCATGGGATACGCAGTATTTT. This sequence encodes CASSLTSGSWDTQYF.

This clone appeared a few times. This chain links TRBV7-9 with TRBJ2-5; a possible D gene is TRBD1 (5 bases). The CDR3 consists of 17 residues. CDR1 and CDR2 (germline): SEHNR, FQNEAQ (reference sequence). Trimming cost V 4 bases and J 3 bases, with 21 bases left between them. The CDR3, as DNA: TGTGCCAGCAGCTCGATCCAGGGAAGGGGCTATGAAGAGACCCAGTACTTC. Protein product: CASSSIQGRGYEETQYF.

The chain joins TRBV7-8 to TRBJ2-1; TRBD1 aligns across 7 bases. Germline V gene data show CDR1 as SGHVS and CDR2 as FQNEAQ. V trimming: 5 bases; J trimming: 6 bases; junction bases outside the gene matches: 10. CDR3 size: 15 residues. The CDR3 protein is CASSRDRVVRNEQFF. CDR3 nucleotides: TGTGCCAGCAGCCGCGACAGGGTGGTCCGCAATGAGCAGTTCTTC.

This chain joins TRBV7-9 and TRBJ2-3; D not certain. Germline V lookup: CDR1 SEHNR, CDR2 FQNEAQ (reference sequence). V was pared by 4 bases and J by 1 base, with 6 bases between. The CDR3 contains 13 residues. The CDR3 DNA follows: TGTGCCAGCAGCTCTCGTGGCACAGATACGCAGTATTTT. Translation gives CASSSRGTDTQYF.

V usage is TRBV27 and J usage is TRBJ2-5, with 9 nucleotides matching TRBD2. The junction had 3 bases not matched to a gene; V was cut back by 2 bases and J by 5 bases. The CDR3 consists of 14 residues. The germline V gene has CDR1 MNHEY and CDR2 SMNVEV (reference sequence). CDR3 protein: CASSLRLAGETQYF. In nucleotides, the CDR3 is TGTGCCAGCAGTTTAAGGCTAGCGGGGGAGACCCAGTACTTC.

This clone was detected a few times. The rearrangement joins TRBV14 to TRBJ2-7; 10 bases line up with TRBD1. From germline, CDR1 is SGHDN and CDR2 FVKESK. The length of the CDR3 is 14 residues. Germline trimming cut 4 bases from V and 5 bases from J; bases unmatched to any gene: 5. CDR3 protein: CASSPPGTGDEQYF. CDR3 nucleotides: TGTGCCAGCAGCCCGCCGGGGACAGGGGACGAGCAGTACTTC.